The 20 T cell receptor beta chains in this list originate from one sample, sequenced in a study of cytomegalovirus exposure and HLA in healthy donors. PCR was performed using 60 Vbeta and 13 Jbeta primers. The method was immunoSEQ multiplex PCR; TCRdb's version includes in-frame clones alone and lacks a portion of them. The sample records about 120,000 clones, about 73% being singletons. Sequencing used PBMCs. These receptor sequences come from a woman in her 30s in good health and CMV-seropositive.

This clone was detected a few times. The DNA for the CDR3 is TGTGCCAGCAGCCAGATAGGGGGCGTGAACACTGAAGCTTTCTTT. It translates to CASSQIGGVNTEAFF. This chain connects TRBV14 to TRBJ1-1; 7 bases agree with TRBD1. The germline gives CDR1 SGHDN, CDR2 FVKESK. The length of the CDR3 is 15 residues. The V segment lost 3 bases and the J segment 0 bases; nucleotides outside the gene matches: 4.

The genes are TRBV6-4 and TRBJ2-5; D perhaps matches TRBD1 (5 bases). Trimming took off 6 bases at V and 1 base at J, with 12 bases between the two ends. The length of the CDR3 is 14 residues. CDR1 is MRHNA, CDR2 SNTAGT, per germline. The CDR3 region has the DNA TGTGCCAGCAGGATCAGGGTAGGCCAAGAGACCCAGTACTTC. This sequence encodes CASRIRVGQETQYF.

The chain couples TRBV9 to TRBJ2-7, with D possibly being TRBD2 (5 bases). Per the germline V gene, CDR1 is SGDLS and CDR2 is YYNGEE. The V and J ends lost 4 bases and 3 bases respectively, with 14 bases between them. The CDR3 contains 14 residues. CDR3 bases: TGTGCCAGCAGCCAAGGACTGTCTGTCTACGAGCAGTACTTC. Protein: CASSQGLSVYEQYF.

The gene calls are TRBV19 and TRBJ1-5, with TRBD1 identical over 9 bases. Germline CDR1 LNHDA, CDR2 SQIVND (reference sequence). The CDR3 runs 15 residues. V lost 7 bases, J lost 3 bases, and 7 bases stayed unmatched. The CDR3 bases are TGTGCCAGTACCATGGGGGACAGGGTCAATCAGCCCCAGCATTTT. Translated, it gives CASTMGDRVNQPQHF. Based on the CDR3 plus reference TRBV19 and TRBJ1-5, the full variable domain is DGGITQSPKYLFRKEGQNVTLSCEQNLNHDAMYWYRQDPGQGLRLIYYSQIVNDFQKGDIAEGYSVSREKKESFPLTVTSAQKNPTAFYLCASTMGDRVNQPQHFGDGTRLSIL.

This chain uses TRBV5-6 with TRBJ1-2; 9 bases match TRBD1. This CDR3 is 15 amino acids long. The V and J ends lost 5 bases and 3 bases, in that order; junction bases with no gene match: 8. Germline assignment: CDR1 SGHDT and CDR2 YYEEEE. In DNA, the CDR3 is TGTGCCAGCAGGGACTCCGGGACAGGGTACTATGGCTACACCTTC. It is translated as CASRDSGTGYYGYTF.

The sample holds one count of this clone. The DNA for the CDR3 is TGTGCCACCAGCGAGGGCTCGAACACCGGGGAGCTGTTTTTT. It translates to CATSEGSNTGELFF. The chain links TRBV15 to TRBJ2-2; tentatively, D is TRBD2 (5 bases). This CDR3 is built from 14 residues. Germline CDR1 LNHNV, CDR2 YYDKDF (reference sequence). V lost 5 bases and J 0 bases, leaving 7 bases between the germline ends.

The chain links TRBV5-1 to TRBJ2-2; maybe TRBD2 (6 bases). From germline, CDR1 is SGHRS and CDR2 YFSETQ. CDR3 length: 13 amino acids. Trimming left V 8 bases short and J 6 bases short, with 14 bases between. The CDR3 DNA reads as TGCGCCAGTAGGGACCCGGGGGCCGGGGAGCTGTTTTTT. Its protein is CASRDPGAGELFF.

This chain uses TRBV13 with TRBJ2-6; weak D call: TRBD2 (5 bases). Trimming removed 3 bases at V and 0 bases at J, with 18 bases between. This CDR3 spans 19 amino acids. Germline CDR1 PRHDT, CDR2 FYEKMQ (reference sequence). In DNA, the CDR3 is TGTGCCAGCAGCTTCATCCCGGGAACAGACGACTCTGGGGCCAACGTCCTGACTTTC. This sequence encodes CASSFIPGTDDSGANVLTF.

The gene calls are TRBV10-3 and TRBJ1-6, with a possible D match to TRBD1 (5 bases). V lost 0 bases and J 7 bases, leaving 13 bases between the germline ends. Looked up from germline, CDR1 is ENHRY and CDR2 is SYGVKD. CDR3 length: 16 amino acids. CDR3 nucleotide sequence: TGTGCCATCAGTGAGTCCGGGGGTCGGGTGAATTCACCCCTCCACTTT. The encoded protein is CAISESGGRVNSPLHF.

This clone turned up a few times. J is TRBJ2-5 and V is TRBV7-2; the D gene is possibly TRBD1 (6 bases). V lost 5 bases and J 1 base, leaving 14 bases between the germline ends. The CDR3 contains 15 residues. CDR1 and CDR2 (germline): SGHTA, FQGNSA. The CDR3 spells CASSTRTVTQETQYF. In DNA form, the CDR3 reads TGTGCCAGCAGCACCCGGACAGTCACCCAAGAGACCCAGTACTTC. The variable domain in full, completed from reference TRBV7-2 and TRBJ2-5, reads GAGVSQSPSNKVTEKGKDVELRCDPISGHTALYWYRQSLGQGLEFLIYFQGNSAPDKSGLPSDRFSAERTGGSVSTLTIQRTQQEDSAVYLCASSTRTVTQETQYFGPGTRLLVL.

The genes are TRBV5-6 and TRBJ2-7, with 10 bases lining up with TRBD1. J was trimmed by 5 bases and V by 7 bases; bases with no gene match: 6. The CDR3 runs to 13 residues. Germline V gives CDR1 SGHDT, CDR2 YYEEEE. CDR3 in DNA: TGTGCCAGCGCCTTCGGGACAGGGGACGAGCAGTACTTC. Encoded protein: CASAFGTGDEQYF. The complete variable domain, with remaining parts taken from reference TRBV5-6 and TRBJ2-7, reads DAGVTQSPTHLIKTRGQQVTLRCSPKSGHDTVSWYQQALGQGPQFIFQYYEEEERQRGNFPDRFSGHQFPNYSSELNVNALLLGDSALYLCASAFGTGDEQYFGPGTRLTVT.

The rearrangement joins TRBV2 to TRBJ1-2; 9 bases are shared with TRBD1. The CDR3 loop spans 13 amino acids. V lost 5 bases and J lost 10; bases outside the gene matches: 8. Per the germline V gene, CDR1 is SNHLY and CDR2 is FYNNEI. The CDR3 sequence is CASSREQGALYTF. The CDR3 nucleotides read TGTGCCAGCAGTCGGGAACAGGGGGCACTCTACACCTTC. Supplemented by reference TRBV2 and TRBJ1-2, the full variable domain reads EPEVTQTPSHQVTQMGQEVILRCVPISNHLYFYWYRQILGQKVEFLVSFYNNEISEKSEIFDDQFSVERPDGSNFTLKIRSTKLEDSAMYFCASSREQGALYTFGSGTRLTVV.

The sample holds one count of this clone. The chain recombines TRBV14 with TRBJ1-1; D is ambiguous. This CDR3 spans 13 amino acids. Looked up from germline, CDR1 is SGHDN and CDR2 is FVKESK. Trimming cost V 7 bases and J 0 bases, with 9 bases left between them. The CDR3 reads CASTDQMNTEAFF. The CDR3 DNA is TGTGCCAGCACCGATCAGATGAACACTGAAGCTTTCTTT. Full variable domain (missing parts from reference TRBV14 and TRBJ1-1): EAGVTQFPSHSVIEKGQTVTLRCDPISGHDNLYWYRRVMGKEIKFLLHFVKESKQDESGMPNNRFLAERTGGTYSTLKVQPAELEDSGVYFCASTDQMNTEAFFGQGTRLTVV.

J is TRBJ1-2 and V is TRBV7-9, with D tentatively TRBD1 (5 bases). This CDR3 contains 16 residues. The germline V gene has CDR1 SEHNR and CDR2 FQNEAQ (reference sequence). V was shortened by 5 bases and J by 11 bases, with 27 bases between the two germline ends. Here the CDR3 DNA reads TGTGCCAGCAGCACCCTTCCATTTACAGGTTCCTATAGGTACACCTTC. This translates into CASSTLPFTGSYRYTF.

V gene TRBV18 combines with J gene TRBJ2-4, with 11 bases fitting TRBD2. Germline assignment: CDR1 KGHSH and CDR2 LQKENI. V shed 7 bases and J 15 bases; nucleotides not matched to a gene: 14. The CDR3 spans 14 residues. CDR3 residues: CASYSGTSGGLPYF. CDR3 DNA: TGTGCCAGCTATTCCGGGACTAGCGGCGGTCTTCCGTACTTC. The full variable domain, completed using reference TRBV18 and TRBJ2-4, is NAGVMQNPRHLVRRRGQEARLRCSPMKGHSHVYWYRQLPEEGLKFMVYLQKENIIDESGMPKERFSAEFPKEGPSILRIQQVVRGDSAAYFCASYSGTSGGLPYFGAGTRLSVL.

The chain joins TRBV2 to TRBJ1-2; weak D call: TRBD1 (5 bases). V lost 10 bases and J 5 bases, leaving 14 bases between the germline ends. In germline, CDR1 is SNHLY, CDR2 FYNNEI. CDR3 size: 12 residues. The CDR3 protein is CANLGLTYGYTF. In DNA form, the CDR3 reads TGTGCCAACCTGGGGCTTACGTATGGCTACACCTTC.

This chain uses TRBV30 with TRBJ2-1; the match to TRBD1 covers 8 bases. Germline CDR1 and CDR2: GTSNPN and SVGIG (reference sequence). The CDR3 extends over 14 amino acids. Losses at the gene ends were 3 bases for V and 5 bases for J; bases not matched to a gene: 6. The CDR3 DNA reads as TGTGCCTGGAGCGTCAGGGGGCTCCACAATGAGCAGTTCTTC. Translation: CAWSVRGLHNEQFF.

Ten or more counts support this clone. This sequence joins TRBV2 and TRBJ2-5; 7 bases fit TRBD2. Germline V gene data show CDR1 as SNHLY and CDR2 as FYNNEI. The CDR3 contains 17 residues. Trimming removed 0 bases from V and 5 bases from J; junction bases left unmatched: 12. This CDR3 reads CASSEALGGGGTETQYF. The CDR3 DNA reads TGTGCCAGCAGTGAAGCGCTTGGTGGGGGGGGAACGGAGACCCAGTACTTC. Filled out from reference TRBV2 and TRBJ2-5, the complete variable domain reads EPEVTQTPSHQVTQMGQEVILRCVPISNHLYFYWYRQILGQKVEFLVSFYNNEISEKSEIFDDQFSVERPDGSNFTLKIRSTKLEDSAMYFCASSEALGGGGTETQYFGPGTRLLVL.

This clone has a single count. This chain's CDR3 is CASSRDIQKRETQYF. Written as DNA, the CDR3 is TGTGCCAGCAGTCGGGACATTCAAAAGAGGGAGACCCAGTACTTC. The rearrangement links TRBV6-1 to TRBJ2-5, with a possible D match to TRBD1 (6 bases). Trimming left V 5 bases short and J 5 bases short, with 18 bases between. CDR3 length equals 15 residues. The germline V gene has CDR1 MNHNS and CDR2 SASEGT.

The chain has TRBV6-1 and TRBJ1-6, with D perhaps TRBD1 (6 bases). The CDR3 sequence is 13 residues long. Germline V CDR1 and CDR2: MNHNS, SASEGT. V dropped 7 bases and J dropped 13 bases, with 17 bases sitting between them. In nucleotides, the CDR3 is TGTGCCAGCACTCCAGGGACAAACAGGCCCCTCCACTTT. Protein sequence: CASTPGTNRPLHF.